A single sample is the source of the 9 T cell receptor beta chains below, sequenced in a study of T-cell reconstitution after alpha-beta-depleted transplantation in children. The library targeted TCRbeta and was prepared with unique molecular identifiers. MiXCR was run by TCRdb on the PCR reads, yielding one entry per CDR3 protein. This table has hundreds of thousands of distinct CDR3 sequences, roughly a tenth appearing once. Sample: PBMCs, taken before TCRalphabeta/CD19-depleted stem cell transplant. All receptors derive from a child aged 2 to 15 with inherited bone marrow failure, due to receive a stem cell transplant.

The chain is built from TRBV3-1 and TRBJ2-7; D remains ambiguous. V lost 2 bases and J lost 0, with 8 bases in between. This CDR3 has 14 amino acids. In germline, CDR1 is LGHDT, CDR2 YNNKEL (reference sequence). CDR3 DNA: TGTGCCAGCAGCCAATACTCTAGCTCCTACGAGCAGTACTTC. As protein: CASSQYSSSYEQYF.

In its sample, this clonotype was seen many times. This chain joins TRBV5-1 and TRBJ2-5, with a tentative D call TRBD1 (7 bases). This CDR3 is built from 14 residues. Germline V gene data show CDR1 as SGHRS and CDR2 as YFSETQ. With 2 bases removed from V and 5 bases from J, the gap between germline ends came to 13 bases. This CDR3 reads CASSLGQAGETQYF. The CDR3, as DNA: TGCGCCAGCAGCTTAGGACAGGCGGGGGAGACCCAGTACTTC.

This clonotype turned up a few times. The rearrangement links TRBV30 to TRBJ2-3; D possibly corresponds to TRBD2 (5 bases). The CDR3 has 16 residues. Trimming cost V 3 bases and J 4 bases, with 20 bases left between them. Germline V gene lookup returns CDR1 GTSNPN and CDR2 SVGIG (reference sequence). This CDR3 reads CAWREFVIGLADTQYF. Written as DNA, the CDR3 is TGTGCCTGGAGGGAGTTTGTGATCGGACTGGCAGATACGCAGTATTTT.

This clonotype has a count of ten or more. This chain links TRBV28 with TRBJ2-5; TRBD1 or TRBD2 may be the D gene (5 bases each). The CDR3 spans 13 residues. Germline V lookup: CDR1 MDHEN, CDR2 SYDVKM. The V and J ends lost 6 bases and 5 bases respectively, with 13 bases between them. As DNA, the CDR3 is TGTGCCAGCAGAAGGGACCTGGCGGAGACCCAGTACTTC. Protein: CASRRDLAETQYF.

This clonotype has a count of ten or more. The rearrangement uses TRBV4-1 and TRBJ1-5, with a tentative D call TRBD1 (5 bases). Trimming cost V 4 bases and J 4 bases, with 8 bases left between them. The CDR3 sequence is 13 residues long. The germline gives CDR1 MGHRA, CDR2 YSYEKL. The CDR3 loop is CASSRQSNQPQHF. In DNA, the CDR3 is TGCGCCAGCAGCCGACAGTCGAATCAGCCCCAGCATTTT.

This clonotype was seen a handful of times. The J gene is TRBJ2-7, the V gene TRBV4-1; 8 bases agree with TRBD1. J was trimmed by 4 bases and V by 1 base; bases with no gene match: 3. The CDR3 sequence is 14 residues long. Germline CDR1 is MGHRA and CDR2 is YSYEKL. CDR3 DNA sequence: TGCGCCAGCAGCCAAGTGTGGACAGGGTACGAGCAGTACTTC. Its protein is CASSQVWTGYEQYF.

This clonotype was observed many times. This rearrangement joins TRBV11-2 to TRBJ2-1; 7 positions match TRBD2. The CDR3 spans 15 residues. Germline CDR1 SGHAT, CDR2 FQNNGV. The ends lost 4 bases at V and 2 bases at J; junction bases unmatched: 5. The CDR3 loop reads CASSWDGGTYNEQFF. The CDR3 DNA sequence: TGTGCCAGCAGCTGGGACGGGGGGACCTACAATGAGCAGTTCTTC.

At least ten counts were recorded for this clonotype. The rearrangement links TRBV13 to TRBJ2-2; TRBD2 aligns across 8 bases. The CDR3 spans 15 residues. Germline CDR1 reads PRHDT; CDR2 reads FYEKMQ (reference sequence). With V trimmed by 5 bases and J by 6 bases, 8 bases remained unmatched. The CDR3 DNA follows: TGTGCCAGCAGCCCCCCAGCGGGAGCGGCCGGGGAGCTGTTTTTT. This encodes CASSPPAGAAGELFF.

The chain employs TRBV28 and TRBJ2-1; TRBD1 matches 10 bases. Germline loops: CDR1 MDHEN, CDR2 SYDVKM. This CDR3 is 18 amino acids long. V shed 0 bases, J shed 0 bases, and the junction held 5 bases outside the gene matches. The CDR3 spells CASSLWPGQGSSYNEQFF. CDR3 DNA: TGTGCCAGCAGTTTATGGCCGGGACAGGGGAGCTCCTACAATGAGCAGTTCTTC.